This T cell receptor beta chain appears in the sequencing data of a study of blood T cell repertoires in COVID-19. The method was immunoSEQ multiplex PCR; TCRdb's version includes in-frame clones alone and lacks a portion of them. In the table there are approximately 530,000 clones, 85% to 90% of which are singletons. Only a few counts were recorded for this clone. Germline loops: CDR1 SGHRS, CDR2 YFSETQ. The germline V and J ends were trimmed by 0 bases and 2 bases, with 6 bases remaining between them. This CDR3 is 14 amino acids long. The rearrangement uses TRBV5-1 and TRBJ1-3; perhaps TRBD1 as D (5 bases). The specimen was peripheral blood. The sequence came from a woman aged 50 to 60 with COVID-19, enrolled during active disease. This CDR3 is CASSLEGPGNTIYF. The DNA of the CDR3 is TGCGCCAGCAGCTTGGAGGGGCCTGGAAACACCATATATTTT.